Presented here are 10 T cell receptor beta chains from one specimen sequenced in a study of graft-versus-host responses after intestinal transplantation. Data came from immunoSEQ multiplex PCR; TCRdb stores just in-frame clones and leaves some out. The sample shows around 89,000 clones, around 92% of them seen only once. These TCRs are of unknown antigen specificity. The material was unstimulated CD8+ T cells sorted from spleen or lymph node cells, obtained before transplant. These receptors were obtained from a human donor who was the organ donor for an intestinal transplant.

The J gene is TRBJ2-7, the V gene TRBV4-1; D is possibly TRBD2 (5 bases). Germline V CDR1 and CDR2: MGHRA, YSYEKL. The CDR3 totals 15 residues. V dropped 1 base and J dropped 2 bases, with 12 bases sitting between them. DNA for the CDR3: TGCGCCAGCAGCCAAGGAAGTAGCGCGGCCTACGAGCAGTACTTC. This translates into CASSQGSSAAYEQYF.

This clone was picked up one time. The rearrangement joins TRBV6-5 to TRBJ1-2; D is unclear. This CDR3 is built from 15 residues. With 5 bases removed from V and 6 bases from J, the gap between germline ends came to 19 bases. Per the germline V gene, CDR1 is MNHEY and CDR2 is SVGAGI. The CDR3 DNA is TGTGCCAGCAGTCCGACACCACATGTGGCAGATGGCTACACCTTC. It is translated as CASSPTPHVADGYTF.

The chain couples TRBV4-3 to TRBJ1-5; the D gene is possibly TRBD1 (5 bases). The CDR3 consists of 15 residues. Trimming took 0 bases from V and 4 from J, leaving 10 bases between them. Germline values: CDR1 LGHNA, CDR2 YSLEER. CDR3 sequence (DNA): TGCGCCAGCAGCCAAGAGAGAGCAGGGAATCAGCCCCAGCATTTT. This gives the protein CASSQERAGNQPQHF.

The chain couples TRBV14 to TRBJ2-1, with D unclear. Germline lookup yields CDR1 SGHDN and CDR2 FVKESK. Trimming pared 6 bases from V and 3 bases from J, leaving 9 bases between. The CDR3 has 13 amino acids. The DNA of the CDR3 is TGTGCCAGCAGGTCTAAATTCTACAATGAGCAGTTCTTC. This translates into CASRSKFYNEQFF.

The chain carries TRBV27 and TRBJ1-2, with TRBD1 identical over 9 bases. Germline CDR1 is MNHEY and CDR2 is SMNVEV (reference sequence). The CDR3 loop spans 14 amino acids. J gave up 2 bases and V 5 bases, and 3 bases lay outside the gene matches. The CDR3 DNA follows: TGTGCCAGCAGTCTGACAGGGGGGAACTATGGCTACACCTTC. Translating it yields CASSLTGGNYGYTF.

The chain links TRBV13 to TRBJ2-2; D not certain. V was clipped by 0 bases and J by 5 bases, with 7 bases between them. The CDR3 is 14 amino acids. Germline assignment: CDR1 PRHDT and CDR2 FYEKMQ (reference sequence). The chain's CDR3 is CASSLGLPTGELFF. The CDR3 coding sequence is TGTGCCAGCAGCTTAGGCCTTCCTACCGGGGAGCTGTTTTTT.

The genes are TRBV29-1 and TRBJ2-7; 8 positions match TRBD1. This CDR3 contains 11 residues. The junction had 2 bases not matched to a gene; V was cut back by 5 bases and J by 5 bases. CDR1 and CDR2 from the germline V gene are SQVTM and ANQGSEA. CDR3 nucleotides: TGCAGCGTTCAGGGGGCGAACGAGCAGTACTTC. Translated, it gives CSVQGANEQYF.

The rearrangement joins TRBV7-9 to TRBJ2-2, with 7 bases that match TRBD1. V trimming: 3 bases; J trimming: 3 bases; junction bases outside the gene matches: 7. The germline V gene has CDR1 SEHNR and CDR2 FQNEAQ (reference sequence). CDR3 length equals 16 residues. CDR3 region: CASSFWGQYDTGELFF. As DNA, the CDR3 is TGTGCCAGCAGCTTTTGGGGACAGTACGACACCGGGGAGCTGTTTTTT.

The chain recombines TRBV10-1 with TRBJ2-5; D possibly corresponds to TRBD1 (6 bases). Germline assignment: CDR1 WNHNN and CDR2 SYGVQD (reference sequence). This CDR3 spans 15 amino acids. V lost 6 bases and J 5 bases, leaving 19 bases between the germline ends. As DNA, the CDR3 is TGCGCCAGCAGCGAAACAGGGCGTGGAATGGAGACCCAGTACTTC. Encoded protein: CASSETGRGMETQYF.

The chain is built from TRBV5-4 and TRBJ1-1, with TRBD1 matching over 7 bases. The CDR3 runs to 15 residues. Losses at the gene ends were 6 bases for V and 7 bases for J; bases not matched to a gene: 15. Germline V gene sequence: CDR1 SGHNT, CDR2 YYREEE (reference sequence). The CDR3 is CASTHTPGTDSEAFF. The CDR3, as DNA: TGTGCCAGCACCCACACACCCGGGACAGATAGTGAAGCTTTCTTT.